This T cell receptor beta chain was captured by sequencing in a study of brain metastases from non-small cell lung cancer. V was cut by 6 bases and J by 6 bases, with 8 bases left in between. CDR3 length: 12 residues. Germline lookup yields CDR1 MNHEY and CDR2 SVGEGT. Findings of the study overall: Compared with primary tumors, brain metastases showed less T-cell infiltration. Metastases had sparse T cells but largely shared repertoires with primaries.

The table came from immunoSEQ multiplex PCR; TCRdb's copy has only in-frame clones and leaves some out. The sample includes some 3,200 clones, around 81% of them seen just once. Note on this clone: Its specificity is unknown.

Material: tissue from a brain metastasis. The rearrangement joins TRBV6-2 or TRBV6-3 to TRBJ1-4; no firm D call. The clonotype comes from a donor aged 40 or older with non-small cell lung cancer. The CDR3 nucleotides are TGTGCCAGCAGCCCTGCGGATGAAAAACTGTTTTTT. Translated: CASSPADEKLFF.